This T cell receptor (beta chain) originates from a study of breast tumors, draining lymph nodes, adjacent tissues. J lost 4 bases, V lost 0 bases, and 7 bases had no gene match. The CDR3 spans 16 residues. Germline V lookup: CDR1 ENHRY, CDR2 SYGVKD. Via MiXCR, TCRdb re-called the multiplex PCR reads, giving one row per CDR3 protein. The sample holds about 110,000 distinct CDR3 sequences; less than 40% are singletons and the top ten take approximately 6%. Samples came from axillary lymph nodes draining the breast cancer. The sample was axillary lymph node tissue. This chain uses TRBV10-3 with TRBJ1-2; 8 bases agree with TRBD1. The clonotype originates from a female donor with breast cancer. Some clones in this sample may be carry-over from other donors' samples. The CDR3 sequence is CAISESTGTGLYGYTF. The CDR3 bases are TGTGCCATCAGTGAGTCGACGGGGACAGGCCTCTATGGCTACACCTTC.